A selection of T cell receptor beta chains follows, all from one sample in a study of a mutant IDH1 vaccine in newly diagnosed glioma. These TCRs' antigens remain unknown. Here immunoSEQ multiplex PCR was the method, and the copy in TCRdb shows in-frame clones only, minus some. There are around 40,000 clones in the sample; 60% to 85% occur only once, and about 6.3% lies in the top ten. The sequencing here drew on PBMCs, taken from a glioma patient whose treatment included an IDH1 peptide vaccine. The receptors stem from a woman aged 40 to 55 with glioma. Some clones in this sample may be carry-over from other donors' samples. Both conserved end residues are part of each CDR3. Each record gives: V gene, D gene, J gene, clone size, CDR3 DNA, CDR3 protein. A D gene is named only where the DNA matches it firmly. The size of a clone is reported for some rows only, either as once, few or many, or as a class for expanded clones.

v_call: TRBV29-1
d_call: -
j_call: TRBJ2-7
clone_size: -
cdr3_nt: TGCAGCGTTGAAGACCCAGCCAGCGGGCGTTCCTACGAGCAGTACTTC
cdr3_aa: CSVEDPASGRSYEQYF

v_call: TRBV19
d_call: TRBD2
j_call: TRBJ2-2
clone_size: few
cdr3_nt: TGTGCCAGTATTCCTAGCGGGAGAAACACCGGGGAGCTGTTTTTT
cdr3_aa: CASIPSGRNTGELFF

v_call: TRBV7-2
d_call: -
j_call: TRBJ1-2
clone_size: few
cdr3_nt: TGTGCCAGCAACCCAGGACAGCCGGTCTATGGCTACACCTTC
cdr3_aa: CASNPGQPVYGYTF

v_call: TRBV5-1
d_call: -
j_call: TRBJ2-7
clone_size: -
cdr3_nt: TGCGCCAGCAGCCTGGACAGAATCCTGCGCAACGAGCAGTACTTC
cdr3_aa: CASSLDRILRNEQYF

v_call: TRBV5-1
d_call: TRBD1
j_call: TRBJ2-7
clone_size: -
cdr3_nt: TGCGCCAGCAGCCGGGACAGGGACTTCGGCGAGCAGTACTTC
cdr3_aa: CASSRDRDFGEQYF

v_call: TRBV12-5
d_call: -
j_call: TRBJ1-1
clone_size: -
cdr3_nt: TGTGCTAGTGGTTTTAGGAACACTGAAGCTTTCTTT
cdr3_aa: CASGFRNTEAFF

v_call: TRBV14
d_call: -
j_call: TRBJ2-7
clone_size: once
cdr3_nt: TGTGCCAGCGGACGGAAACTCTACGAGCAGTACTTC
cdr3_aa: CASGRKLYEQYF

v_call: TRBV19
d_call: TRBD1
j_call: TRBJ2-1
clone_size: -
cdr3_nt: TGTGCCAGTAGTTCTTGGGGACAGAATTACAATGAGCAGTTCTTC
cdr3_aa: CASSSWGQNYNEQFF

v_call: TRBV7-2
d_call: -
j_call: TRBJ2-1
clone_size: few
cdr3_nt: TGTGCCAGCAGCTATGGTGCTAATGAGCAGTTCTTC
cdr3_aa: CASSYGANEQFF

v_call: TRBV27
d_call: TRBD1
j_call: TRBJ1-4
clone_size: -
cdr3_nt: TGTGCCAGCAGAACGAGAGGACAGGGCCTTAATGAAAAACTGTTTTTT
cdr3_aa: CASRTRGQGLNEKLFF

v_call: TRBV10-3
d_call: -
j_call: TRBJ1-5
clone_size: few
cdr3_nt: TGTGCCATCAGAGCCTGGGGGAACAATCAGCCCCAGCATTTT
cdr3_aa: CAIRAWGNNQPQHF

v_call: TRBV5-1
d_call: -
j_call: TRBJ1-1
clone_size: few
cdr3_nt: TGCGCCAGCAGCCGGGGAGGGGGGGGAAACACTGAAGCTTTCTTT
cdr3_aa: CASSRGGGGNTEAFF

v_call: TRBV27
d_call: -
j_call: TRBJ2-2
clone_size: -
cdr3_nt: TGTGCCAGCTTTACATTGGGGGAATACACCGGGGAGCTGTTTTTT
cdr3_aa: CASFTLGEYTGELFF

v_call: TRBV7-8
d_call: -
j_call: TRBJ1-1
clone_size: few
cdr3_nt: TGTGCCAGCAGCTTAGCGCTAAGACAGTCTATGAACACTGAAGCTTTCTTT
cdr3_aa: CASSLALRQSMNTEAFF

v_call: TRBV5-1
d_call: -
j_call: TRBJ1-5
clone_size: -
cdr3_nt: TGCGCCAGCAGCTTGGACGCAGGAAGCAATCAGCCCCAGCATTTT
cdr3_aa: CASSLDAGSNQPQHF

v_call: TRBV29-1
d_call: TRBD1
j_call: TRBJ1-2
clone_size: -
cdr3_nt: TGCAGCGGGGAAGTCTGGACAGGGGAACATGGCTACACCTTC
cdr3_aa: CSGEVWTGEHGYTF

v_call: TRBV5-1
d_call: TRBD1
j_call: TRBJ2-1
clone_size: -
cdr3_nt: TGCGCCAGCAGCTTGGTCGGCGGGACAGGGGGCAATGAGCAGTTCTTC
cdr3_aa: CASSLVGGTGGNEQFF

v_call: TRBV18
d_call: -
j_call: TRBJ2-7
clone_size: -
cdr3_nt: TGTGCCAGCTCACCACCGACCGGGAGCGAGCAGTACTTC
cdr3_aa: CASSPPTGSEQYF

v_call: TRBV29-1
d_call: -
j_call: TRBJ1-2
clone_size: -
cdr3_nt: TGCAGCGTTGACGGGGGGGGCAGCGGGTACTATGGCTACACCTTC
cdr3_aa: CSVDGGGSGYYGYTF

v_call: TRBV9
d_call: -
j_call: TRBJ1-2
clone_size: -
cdr3_nt: TGTGCCAGCAGTAGAAACGTGGTGGGGGGCTTGTATGGCTACACCTTC
cdr3_aa: CASSRNVVGGLYGYTF

v_call: TRBV27
d_call: -
j_call: TRBJ1-5
clone_size: few
cdr3_nt: TGTGCCAGCAGTTTAAGCCGGGGAGGCCAGCCCCAGCATTTT
cdr3_aa: CASSLSRGGQPQHF

v_call: TRBV7-2
d_call: -
j_call: TRBJ2-2
clone_size: -
cdr3_nt: TGTGCCAGCAGCCGAGAGCCGGGGCCCTACTCAACCGGGGAGCTGTTTTTT
cdr3_aa: CASSREPGPYSTGELFF

v_call: TRBV29-1
d_call: -
j_call: TRBJ2-3
clone_size: -
cdr3_nt: TGCAGCGTTGACGCTAGCACAGATACGCAGTATTTT
cdr3_aa: CSVDASTDTQYF

v_call: TRBV27
d_call: TRBD1
j_call: TRBJ1-4
clone_size: -
cdr3_nt: TGTGCCAGCAGTTTATACAGTGACAGGGGTGGAAATGAAAAACTGTTTTTT
cdr3_aa: CASSLYSDRGGNEKLFF

v_call: TRBV4-3
d_call: -
j_call: TRBJ2-1
clone_size: -
cdr3_nt: TGCGCCAGCAGCCAAGCCAACCTCCAGTGGAATGAGCAGTTCTTC
cdr3_aa: CASSQANLQWNEQFF

v_call: TRBV7-9
d_call: -
j_call: TRBJ1-1
clone_size: -
cdr3_nt: TGTGCCAGCAGCTTAGAGGCCACTGAAGCTTTCTTT
cdr3_aa: CASSLEATEAFF

v_call: TRBV29-1
d_call: -
j_call: TRBJ1-2
clone_size: -
cdr3_nt: TGCAGCGTTGGAGGGGGGGGAGCACAAGGTGGCTACACCTTC
cdr3_aa: CSVGGGGAQGGYTF

v_call: TRBV6-1
d_call: -
j_call: TRBJ1-5
clone_size: -
cdr3_nt: TGTGCCAGCAGTGAAATGGGGGGTCAGCCCCAGCATTTT
cdr3_aa: CASSEMGGQPQHF

v_call: TRBV4-3
d_call: -
j_call: TRBJ2-7
clone_size: few
cdr3_nt: TGCGCCAGCAGCCAACAAAATACAGGTACCTACGAGCAGTACTTC
cdr3_aa: CASSQQNTGTYEQYF

v_call: TRBV5-1
d_call: -
j_call: TRBJ1-1
clone_size: few
cdr3_nt: TGCGCCAGCAGCTGGGGAGGGAGTCCTGAAGCTTTCTTT
cdr3_aa: CASSWGGSPEAFF

v_call: TRBV4-3
d_call: TRBD2
j_call: TRBJ2-7
clone_size: few
cdr3_nt: TGCGCCAGCAGCCCCTCTAGCGGCAGCTCCTACGAGCAGTACTTC
cdr3_aa: CASSPSSGSSYEQYF

v_call: TRBV19
d_call: -
j_call: TRBJ1-1
clone_size: -
cdr3_nt: TGTGCCAGTAGTATTAGTGGGGTTCCGATCACTGAAGCTTTCTTT
cdr3_aa: CASSISGVPITEAFF

v_call: TRBV5-1
d_call: TRBD2
j_call: TRBJ2-1
clone_size: -
cdr3_nt: TGCGCCAGCATGGGACTAGCGGGGGCGAGCTCCTACAATGAGCAGTTCTTC
cdr3_aa: CASMGLAGASSYNEQFF

v_call: TRBV30
d_call: -
j_call: TRBJ1-2
clone_size: -
cdr3_nt: TGTGCCTGGAGTGGTCGCAGGGATCATGGCTACACCTTC
cdr3_aa: CAWSGRRDHGYTF

v_call: TRBV7-2
d_call: TRBD1
j_call: TRBJ1-2
clone_size: few
cdr3_nt: TGTGCCAGCAGCTTAGGCCCCAGGACAGGGAATGGCTACACCTTC
cdr3_aa: CASSLGPRTGNGYTF

v_call: TRBV5-4
d_call: -
j_call: TRBJ1-3
clone_size: once
cdr3_nt: TGTGCCAGCAGCTTGACCAGGGAACTCGGCGGAAACACCATATATTTT
cdr3_aa: CASSLTRELGGNTIYF

v_call: TRBV27
d_call: -
j_call: TRBJ2-7
clone_size: -
cdr3_nt: TGTGCCAGCAGTTCCCGGGTAGCCTACGAGCAGTACTTC
cdr3_aa: CASSSRVAYEQYF

v_call: TRBV6-5
d_call: TRBD1
j_call: TRBJ1-6
clone_size: -
cdr3_nt: TGTGCCAGCAGAAACAGGGGGAATTCACCCCTCCACTTT
cdr3_aa: CASRNRGNSPLHF

v_call: TRBV10-3
d_call: TRBD2
j_call: TRBJ2-7
clone_size: -
cdr3_nt: TGTGCCATCAGACGTAGCGGGACCGCCTACGAGCAGTACTTC
cdr3_aa: CAIRRSGTAYEQYF

v_call: TRBV2
d_call: -
j_call: TRBJ1-5
clone_size: -
cdr3_nt: TGTGCCAGCAGGCAGGATAGCAATCAGCCCCAGCATTTT
cdr3_aa: CASRQDSNQPQHF

v_call: TRBV11-2
d_call: -
j_call: TRBJ1-1
clone_size: -
cdr3_nt: TGTGCCAGCAGCTCCGCAGGGGCAGTGAACACTGAAGCTTTCTTT
cdr3_aa: CASSSAGAVNTEAFF

v_call: TRBV25-1
d_call: TRBD1
j_call: TRBJ2-5
clone_size: -
cdr3_nt: TGTGCCAGCAGCAGGACAGGGGCGCAAGAGACCCAGTACTTC
cdr3_aa: CASSRTGAQETQYF